This T cell receptor (beta chain) derives from a study of cytomegalovirus exposure and HLA in healthy donors. Germline trimming cut 0 bases from V and 7 bases from J; bases unmatched to any gene: 9. Germline assignment: CDR1 LGHNA and CDR2 YNFKEQ. This CDR3 spans 17 amino acids. PCR employed 60 Vbeta and 13 Jbeta primers. Sequenced by immunoSEQ multiplex PCR; TCRdb stores in-frame clones only, minus some. The sample records 150,000 to 180,000 clones, 70% to 85% being singletons. All donors participated as healthy donors of bone marrow. The V call is TRBV4-2, the J call TRBJ2-1; 10 nucleotides match TRBD2. The sample consisted of PBMCs. The sequence came from a man between 25 and 39 years old in good health and CMV-seronegative. The CDR3 nucleotides are TGTGCCAGCAGCCAAGATCCTAGCGGGGGCCTCGGGAATGAGCAGTTCTTC. This translates into CASSQDPSGGLGNEQFF.